This T cell receptor (beta chain) was sequenced for a study of radiotherapy plus CTLA-4 blockade in lung cancer. General study points: Expansion of tumor-derived TCR clones was observed in blood after radiotherapy plus ipilimumab. Reports identified early blood T cell clone dynamics, with interferon-beta, as the best response predictor.

On this clone itself: What it binds is not known.

Trimming took 3 bases from V and 5 from J; bases not matched to a gene: 4. Germline V lookup: CDR1 KGHSH, CDR2 LQKENI. The CDR3 extends over 14 amino acids. Assay: immunoSEQ multiplex PCR; the TCRdb copy retains only in-frame clones and omits some. This repertoire shows 56,000 or so clones, roughly 80% found once; its top ten account for roughly 15%. The sequence was collected from a human donor with non-small cell lung cancer who had a complete response to radiotherapy plus ipilimumab. The chain recombines TRBV18 with TRBJ2-7, with 10 bases identical to TRBD1. Sequenced material: peripheral blood, taken from a patient treated with radiotherapy plus ipilimumab. The chain's CDR3 is CASSPDRGSDEQYF. The CDR3 nucleotides read TGTGCCAGCTCACCGGACAGGGGGAGCGACGAGCAGTACTTC.